A single sample gave rise to the 14 T cell receptor beta chains below, sequenced in a study of blood T cell repertoires in COVID-19 (dated by TCRdb to between 2020 and 2021). Library prep was done by the immunoSEQ multiplex PCR assay. Imported from immuneACCESS, the table was reduced by TCRdb to in-frame sequences with V and J called. These copies leave out some clones; in studies compared against another copy, an unresolved V gene accounts for under half, and the cause of the remainder is not known. The table for this sample lists roughly 150,000 clones; 83% of them were counted only once. Around 2.1% of the sample goes to the ten largest clones. The sample was peripheral blood. These receptors all come from a woman older than 75 with acute or convalescent COVID-19.

The rearrangement joins TRBV7-9 to TRBJ1-1; no clear D. Trimming removed 5 bases from V and 1 base from J, with 11 bases in between. The CDR3 runs to 14 residues. Germline V gene sequence: CDR1 SEHNR, CDR2 FQNEAQ (reference sequence). CDR3 in DNA: TGTGCCAGCAGCCTAACTCAGGAGAACACTGAAGCTTTCTTT. Translated: CASSLTQENTEAFF.

With regard to this clone: This sample also contains other DNA sequences that code for the same CDR3. The V gene is TRBV28, the J gene TRBJ1-6; TRBD1 aligns across 10 bases. This CDR3 is built from 15 residues. The germline V gene has CDR1 MDHEN and CDR2 SYDVKM. The J segment lost 8 bases and the V segment lost 2 bases, leaving 3 bases of the junction unmatched. CDR3 sequence: CASSLLGQGDSPLHF. CDR3 in DNA: TGTGCCAGCAGTTTACTAGGACAGGGGGATTCACCCCTCCACTTT.

This clone was recorded once. This sequence joins TRBV4-3 and TRBJ1-2, with unresolved D. The germline CDR1 and CDR2 sequences are LGHNA and YSLEER. The CDR3 sequence is 14 residues long. Trimming pared 0 bases from V and 8 bases from J, leaving 13 bases between. The CDR3 coding sequence is TGCGCCAGCAGCCAAGATCTAGTTAGTGGAGGCTACACCTTC. It translates to CASSQDLVSGGYTF.

The chain recombines TRBV19 with TRBJ2-5; 9 positions match TRBD2. With V trimmed by 0 bases and J by 4 bases, 3 bases remained unmatched. This CDR3 comprises 15 residues. Per germline, CDR1 LNHDA and CDR2 SQIVND (reference sequence). Written as DNA, the CDR3 is TGTGCCAGTAGTATAGATGCGGGAGGGGGAGAGACCCAGTACTTC. Translated, it gives CASSIDAGGGETQYF.

This clone was observed a single time. The rearrangement joins TRBV29-1 to TRBJ2-3; D might be TRBD2 (6 bases). Germline lookup yields CDR1 SQVTM and CDR2 ANQGSEA. V lost 3 bases and J lost 2, with 21 bases in between. The CDR3 length is 17 residues. This chain's CDR3 is CSVDGLPEAGNTDTQYF. CDR3 bases: TGCAGCGTTGATGGGCTCCCAGAGGCGGGGAACACAGATACGCAGTATTTT.

This chain connects TRBV9 to TRBJ2-5; 10 bases are shared with TRBD2. The CDR3 consists of 16 residues. Germline loops: CDR1 SGDLS, CDR2 YYNGEE. The V gene end was trimmed by 0 bases and the J gene end by 1 base; junction bases not matched to a gene: 3. The CDR3 coding sequence is TGTGCCAGCAGCGTAGGCCCTAGCGGGGGCCAAGAGACCCAGTACTTC. It yields the protein CASSVGPSGGQETQYF.

The chain links TRBV7-3 to TRBJ2-3; 10 nucleotides align to TRBD2. The CDR3 totals 17 residues. Looked up from germline, CDR1 is SGHTA and CDR2 is FQGTGA. With V trimmed by 0 bases and J by 2 bases, 5 bases remained unmatched. The CDR3 sequence is CASSLTTSGEITDTQYF. CDR3 DNA sequence: TGTGCCAGCAGCTTAACAACTAGCGGGGAAATCACAGATACGCAGTATTTT.

J is TRBJ2-1 and V is TRBV12-5; 12 nucleotides agree with TRBD2. With V trimmed by 6 bases and J by 7 bases, 10 bases remained unmatched. Germline CDR1 and CDR2: LGHNT and FRNRAP. The CDR3 is 16 residues long. As DNA, the CDR3 is TGTGCTAGTGGCCCACCTAGCGGGGGGGGTGTGAATGAGCAGTTCTTC. Translation gives CASGPPSGGGVNEQFF.

The chain uses TRBV15 and TRBJ2-3, with 9 bases lining up with TRBD2. Germline-derived CDR1 and CDR2 are LNHNV and YYDKDF (reference sequence). The CDR3 consists of 16 residues. The trim removed 5 bases at V and 3 bases at J, leaving 9 bases unmatched. Here the CDR3 DNA reads TGTGCCACCAGCCCCCACCTAGCGGGACTAACAGATACGCAGTATTTT. It codes for CATSPHLAGLTDTQYF.

This rearrangement joins TRBV9 to TRBJ1-4, with unresolved D. CDR1 is SGDLS and CDR2 is YYNGEE in the germline V gene. CDR3 length: 15 amino acids. V shed 4 bases and J shed 2 bases, with 12 bases lying between them. The CDR3: CASSPRGSTNEKLFF. DNA of the CDR3: TGTGCCAGCAGCCCCCGCGGGTCTACTAATGAAAAACTGTTTTTT.

V gene TRBV20-1 combines with J gene TRBJ1-1; no firm D call. Trimming removed 1 base from V and 7 bases from J, with 4 bases in between. CDR1 and CDR2 (germline): DFQATT, SNEGSKA (reference sequence). The CDR3 extends over 10 amino acids. The CDR3 DNA follows: TGCAGTGCTAGAGCAATTGAAGCTTTCTTT. The encoded protein is CSARAIEAFF.

This clone has a handful of counts. CDR3 protein: CASSVGGDSYEQYF. The CDR3 DNA follows: TGTGCCAGCAGCGTTGGAGGTGATTCCTACGAGCAGTACTTC. V usage is TRBV7-2 and J usage is TRBJ2-7; weak D call: TRBD2 (5 bases). The CDR3 loop spans 14 amino acids. Germline V gene data show CDR1 as SGHTA and CDR2 as FQGNSA. The V end was cut by 5 bases, the J end by 1 base, with 12 bases between.

The chain joins TRBV3-1 (or the pseudogene TRBV3-2) to TRBJ1-6; 7 positions agree with TRBD1. Germline trimming cut 4 bases from V and 5 bases from J; bases unmatched to any gene: 5. Germline CDR1 and CDR2: LGHDT and YNNKEL (reference sequence). The CDR3 has 15 amino acids. The CDR3 spells CASSRTGDNNSPLHF. CDR3 in DNA: TGTGCCAGCAGCCGCACAGGGGATAATAATTCACCCCTCCACTTT.

The chain recombines TRBV3-1 (or the pseudogene TRBV3-2) with TRBJ1-1, with D unclear. The V gene lost 5 bases and the J gene lost 11 bases, with 18 bases spanning the gap. CDR1 and CDR2 (germline): LGHDT, YNNKEL (reference sequence). The CDR3 runs 13 residues. The CDR3 sequence: CASSGDDPGGAFF. The CDR3 region has the DNA TGTGCCAGCAGCGGAGATGATCCGGGTGGCGCTTTCTTT.